This TCR beta chain is drawn from a study of blood T cell repertoires in COVID-19. Original handling: Estimated nucleated cell counts came from reference gene primer amplification. Using immunoSEQ multiplex PCR, the repertoire was profiled, and TCRdb retains in-frame clones only, with some absent. V and J calls and clone size are as listed in that table; D and trimming were resolved from the DNA. The data show approximately 150,000 clones, around four fifths seen once. Trimming left V 3 bases short and J 5 bases short, with 5 bases between. This CDR3 has 12 amino acids. The source is a man in his forties with acute COVID-19. Sequencing was performed on PBMCs or T cells enriched from blood (not recorded which). V and J are TRBV12-3 or TRBV12-4 and TRBJ1-5; the D is unclear. CDR3 nucleotides: TGTGCCAGCAGTTTCGGGGATCAGCCCCAGCATTTT. It encodes CASSFGDQPQHF.